The rows below give T cell receptor beta chains drawn from one sample of a study of cytomegalovirus exposure and HLA in healthy donors. Some clones are missing from TCRdb's copy, which holds only in-frame ones; the method was immunoSEQ multiplex PCR. The table lists approximately 300,000 clones, more than 80% of them singletons, with about 0.8% in the top ten. Sequenced input: PBMCs. The receptors were sampled from a woman aged 18-30 years in good health and CMV-seronegative. CDR3s include the opening cysteine and the closing phenylalanine or tryptophan. The order of the fields is J gene, clone size, D gene, V gene, CDR3 protein, CDR3 DNA. A D gene is named only where the DNA matches it firmly. Part of the rows lack a size; the others show once, few, many or a class for expanded clones.

TRBJ1-2,.,TRBD1,TRBV10-3,CAIREPGQTNYGYTF,TGTGCCATCAGGGAACCGGGACAGACTAACTATGGCTACACCTTC
TRBJ1-2,.,TRBD1,TRBV6-5,CASTRTGEGYTF,TGTGCCAGCACCAGGACAGGGGAAGGCTACACCTTC
TRBJ2-1,.,.,TRBV18,CASSGGVGNEQFF,TGTGCCAGCTCCGGAGGGGTAGGCAATGAGCAGTTCTTC
TRBJ2-2,.,.,TRBV27,CATMGASNTGELFF,TGTGCCACCATGGGAGCATCGAACACCGGGGAGCTGTTTTTT
TRBJ1-5,once,.,TRBV27,CASSSQVHGNQPQHF,TGTGCCAGCAGTTCACAGGTTCATGGCAATCAGCCCCAGCATTTT
TRBJ2-7,.,.,TRBV4-1,CASPGSPAEQYF,TGCGCCAGCCCCGGGTCCCCCGCCGAGCAGTACTTC
TRBJ2-7,.,.,TRBV28,CASTPSGRRAYEQYF,TGTGCCAGCACCCCTTCAGGGCGGAGGGCCTACGAGCAGTACTTC
TRBJ2-7,.,.,TRBV6-6,CASSYPSATAPYEQYF,TGTGCCAGCAGTTACCCCTCTGCGACAGCTCCCTACGAGCAGTACTTC
TRBJ2-7,.,.,TRBV5-1,CASSLSTTSGGEQYF,TGCGCCAGCAGCTTGTCGACAACAAGTGGAGGCGAGCAGTACTTC
TRBJ2-1,.,.,TRBV5-1,CASSLAESGEQFF,TGCGCCAGCAGCTTGGCGGAGTCGGGGGAGCAGTTCTTC
TRBJ1-5,.,TRBD1,TRBV19,CASTQQGGNQPQHF,TGTGCCAGTACTCAACAGGGGGGCAATCAGCCCCAGCATTTT
TRBJ1-1,.,TRBD1,TRBV7-9,CASSPRGQGVNTEAFF,TGTGCCAGCAGCCCCAGGGGACAGGGGGTTAACACTGAAGCTTTCTTT
TRBJ1-1,.,TRBD1,TRBV19,CASSIRGQGNTEAFF,TGTGCCAGTAGTATTCGGGGACAGGGGAACACTGAAGCTTTCTTT
TRBJ2-2,.,TRBD2,TRBV9,CASGTSGVNTGELFF,TGTGCCAGCGGAACTAGCGGGGTAAACACCGGGGAGCTGTTTTTT
TRBJ2-3,.,.,TRBV7-8,CASSLVAKSTDTQYF,TGTGCCAGCAGCTTAGTAGCGAAGTCCACAGATACGCAGTATTTT